The 3 T cell receptor beta chains reported below all come from one sample, sequenced in a study of T cell responses to AZD1222 COVID-19 vaccine. TCRdb's table, derived via immunoSEQ multiplex PCR, lists solely in-frame clones and lacks some. The sample records roughly 75,000 clones, roughly 91% being singletons. Here the sequenced sample was peripheral blood, taken 28 days after the second AZD1222 dose. These receptors came from an adult who received the AZD1222 COVID-19 vaccine.

This clone was observed a handful of times. The chain uses TRBV7-8 and TRBJ1-2; D not resolved. The V gene lost 4 bases and the J gene lost 5 bases, with 8 bases spanning the gap. From germline, CDR1 is SGHVS and CDR2 FQNEAQ. The CDR3 consists of 12 residues. The CDR3 nucleotides are TGTGCCAGCAGCTCCGGACTGTATGGCTACACCTTC. Translating it yields CASSSGLYGYTF.

This clone was observed a single time. V gene TRBV5-6 combines with J gene TRBJ1-1; D is ambiguous. Trimming removed 2 bases from V and 7 bases from J, with 12 bases in between. This CDR3 has 13 amino acids. Germline CDR1 is SGHDT and CDR2 is YYEEEE. CDR3 protein: CASSFLQRDEAFF. The CDR3, as DNA: TGTGCCAGCAGCTTCCTCCAGCGAGATGAAGCTTTCTTT.

The chain is built from TRBV19 and TRBJ2-2, with D tentatively TRBD1 (6 bases). Germline CDR1 is LNHDA and CDR2 is SQIVND (reference sequence). The CDR3 runs to 16 residues. Trimming removed 5 bases at V and 6 bases at J, with 19 bases between. The CDR3, as DNA: TGTGCCAGTAGTCACCGGTCGCCAGGGGACCCCGGGGAGCTGTTTTTT. This sequence encodes CASSHRSPGDPGELFF.